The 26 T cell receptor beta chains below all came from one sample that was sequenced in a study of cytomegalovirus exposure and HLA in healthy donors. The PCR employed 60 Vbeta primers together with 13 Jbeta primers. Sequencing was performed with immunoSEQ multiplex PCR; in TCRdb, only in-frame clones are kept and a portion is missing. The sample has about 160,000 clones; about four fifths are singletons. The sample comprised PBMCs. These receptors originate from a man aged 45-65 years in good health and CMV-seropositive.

CDR3 amino acids: CASRGNTQRQPQHF. Here the CDR3 DNA reads TGTGCCAGCAGGGGCAATACCCAAAGGCAGCCCCAGCATTTT. The rearrangement joins TRBV2 to TRBJ1-5; the D is unclear. V was cut by 6 bases and J by 7 bases, with 16 bases left in between. This CDR3 contains 14 residues. Germline V gene lookup returns CDR1 SNHLY and CDR2 FYNNEI.

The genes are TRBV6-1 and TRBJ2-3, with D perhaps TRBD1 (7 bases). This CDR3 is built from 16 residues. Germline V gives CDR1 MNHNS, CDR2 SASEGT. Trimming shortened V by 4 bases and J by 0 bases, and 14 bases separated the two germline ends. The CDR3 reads CASSGGTASSTDTQYF. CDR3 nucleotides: TGTGCCAGCAGTGGCGGGACAGCCAGCAGCACAGATACGCAGTATTTT.

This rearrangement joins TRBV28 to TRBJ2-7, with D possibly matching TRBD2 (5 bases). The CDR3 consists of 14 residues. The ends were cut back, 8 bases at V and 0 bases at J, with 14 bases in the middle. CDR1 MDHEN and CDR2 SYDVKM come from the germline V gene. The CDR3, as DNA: TGTGCCAGCGTATCGTCGGGGAGCTCCTACGAGCAGTACTTC. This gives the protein CASVSSGSSYEQYF.

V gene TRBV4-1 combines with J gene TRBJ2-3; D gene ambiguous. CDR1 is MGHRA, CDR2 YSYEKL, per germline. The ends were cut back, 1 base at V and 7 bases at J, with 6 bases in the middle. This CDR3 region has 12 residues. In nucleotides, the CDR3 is TGCGCCAGCAGCCAAGGCGCTAATACGCAGTATTTT. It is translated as CASSQGANTQYF.

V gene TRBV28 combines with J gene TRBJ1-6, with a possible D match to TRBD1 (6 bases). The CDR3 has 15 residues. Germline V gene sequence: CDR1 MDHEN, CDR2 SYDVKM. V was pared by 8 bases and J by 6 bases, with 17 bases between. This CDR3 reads CASWGGPIANSPLHF. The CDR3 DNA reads TGTGCCAGCTGGGGGGGCCCTATTGCTAATTCACCCCTCCACTTT.

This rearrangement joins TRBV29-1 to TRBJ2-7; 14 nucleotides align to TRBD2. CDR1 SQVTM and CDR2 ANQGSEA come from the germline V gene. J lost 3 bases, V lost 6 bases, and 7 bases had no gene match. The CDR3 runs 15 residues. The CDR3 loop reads CSVGTSGSPFYEQYF. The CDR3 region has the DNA TGCAGCGTCGGGACTAGCGGGAGTCCGTTCTACGAGCAGTACTTC.

CDR3 amino acids: CAWSTGGETQYF. In nucleotides, the CDR3 is TGTGCCTGGAGTACCGGGGGAGAGACCCAGTACTTC. This rearrangement joins TRBV30 to TRBJ2-5, with D perhaps matching TRBD2 (6 bases). Germline-derived CDR1 and CDR2 are GTSNPN and SVGIG (reference sequence). This CDR3 region has 12 residues. The V gene lost 2 bases and the J gene lost 4 bases, with 8 bases spanning the gap. Full variable domain (remainder filled in from reference TRBV30 and TRBJ2-5): SQTIHQWPATLVQPVGSPLSLECTVEGTSNPNLYWYRQAAGRGLQLLFYSVGIGQISSEVPQNLSASRPQDRQFILSSKKLLLSDSGFYLCAWSTGGETQYFGPGTRLLVL.

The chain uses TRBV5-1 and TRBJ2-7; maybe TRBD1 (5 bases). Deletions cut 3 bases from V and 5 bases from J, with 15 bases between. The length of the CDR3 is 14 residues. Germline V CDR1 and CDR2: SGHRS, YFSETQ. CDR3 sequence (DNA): TGCGCCAGCAGCTCGCAGGGTAGTGGGAACGAGCAGTACTTC. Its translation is CASSSQGSGNEQYF.

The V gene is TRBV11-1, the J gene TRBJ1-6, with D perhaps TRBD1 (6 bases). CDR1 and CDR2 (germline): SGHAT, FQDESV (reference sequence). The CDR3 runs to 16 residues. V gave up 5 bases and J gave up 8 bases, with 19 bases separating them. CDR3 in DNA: TGTGCCAGCAGCCTTGACAGGTCCATGGCGCATTCACCCCTCCACTTT. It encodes CASSLDRSMAHSPLHF.

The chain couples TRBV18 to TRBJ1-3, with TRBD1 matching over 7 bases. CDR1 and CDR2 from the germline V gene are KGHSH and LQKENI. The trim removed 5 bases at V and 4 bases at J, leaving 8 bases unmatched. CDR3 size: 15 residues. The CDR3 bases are TGTGCCAGCTCAACCAGGGGGTTGTCCGGAAACACCATATATTTT. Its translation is CASSTRGLSGNTIYF.

In nucleotides, the CDR3 is TGCGCCAGCAGCCCGTGGACAGGGCGGGCGCATGAGAACACCGGGGAGCTGTTTTTT. As protein: CASSPWTGRAHENTGELFF. The rearrangement joins TRBV4-3 to TRBJ2-2, with 8 bases lining up with TRBD1. V lost 4 bases to trimming and J lost 1 base; unmatched junction nucleotides: 14. The germline CDR1 and CDR2 sequences are LGHNA and YSLEER. CDR3 length: 19 residues.

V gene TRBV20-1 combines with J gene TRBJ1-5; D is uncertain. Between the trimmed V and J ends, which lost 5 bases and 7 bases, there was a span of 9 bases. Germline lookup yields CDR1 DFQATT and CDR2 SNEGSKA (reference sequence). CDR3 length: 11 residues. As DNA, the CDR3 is TGCAGTGCTGCTGGAGGACAGCCCCAGCATTTT. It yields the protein CSAAGGQPQHF.

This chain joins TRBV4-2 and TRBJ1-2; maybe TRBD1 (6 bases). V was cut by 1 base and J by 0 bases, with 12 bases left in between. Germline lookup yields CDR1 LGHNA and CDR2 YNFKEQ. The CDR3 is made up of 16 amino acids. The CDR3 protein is CASSQVGAATNYGYTF. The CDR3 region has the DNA TGTGCCAGCAGCCAAGTGGGGGCGGCAACTAACTATGGCTACACCTTC.

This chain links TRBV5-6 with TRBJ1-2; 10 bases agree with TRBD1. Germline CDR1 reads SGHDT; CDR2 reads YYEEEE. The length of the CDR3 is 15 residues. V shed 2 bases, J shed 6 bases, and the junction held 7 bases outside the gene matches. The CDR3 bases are TGTGCCAGCAGCTTCCGGGACAGGGGAGTAAATGGCTACACCTTC. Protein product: CASSFRDRGVNGYTF.

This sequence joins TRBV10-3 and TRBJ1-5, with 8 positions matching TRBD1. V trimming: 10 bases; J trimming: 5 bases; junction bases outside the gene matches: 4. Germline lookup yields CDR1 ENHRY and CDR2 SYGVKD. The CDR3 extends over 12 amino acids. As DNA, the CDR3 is TGTGCCACAGGGGGCCCGGATCAGCCCCAGCATTTT. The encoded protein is CATGGPDQPQHF.

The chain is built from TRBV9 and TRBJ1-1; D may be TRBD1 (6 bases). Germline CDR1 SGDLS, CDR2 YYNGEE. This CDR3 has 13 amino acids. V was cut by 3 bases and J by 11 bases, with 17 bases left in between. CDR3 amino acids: CASSAQGGGVAFF. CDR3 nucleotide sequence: TGTGCCAGCAGCGCTCAGGGAGGGGGGGTGGCTTTCTTT.

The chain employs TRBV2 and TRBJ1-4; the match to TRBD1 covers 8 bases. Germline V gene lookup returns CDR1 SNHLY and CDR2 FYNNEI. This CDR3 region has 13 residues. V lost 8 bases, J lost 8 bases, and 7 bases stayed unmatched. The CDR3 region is CASVDRGREKLFF. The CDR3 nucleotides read TGTGCCAGCGTCGACAGGGGCCGGGAAAAACTGTTTTTT.

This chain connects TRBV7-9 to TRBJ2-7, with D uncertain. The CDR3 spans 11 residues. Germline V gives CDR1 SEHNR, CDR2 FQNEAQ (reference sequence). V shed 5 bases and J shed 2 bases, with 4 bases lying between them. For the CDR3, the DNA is TGTGCCAGCAGCGGGCCCTACGAGCAGTACTTC. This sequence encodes CASSGPYEQYF.

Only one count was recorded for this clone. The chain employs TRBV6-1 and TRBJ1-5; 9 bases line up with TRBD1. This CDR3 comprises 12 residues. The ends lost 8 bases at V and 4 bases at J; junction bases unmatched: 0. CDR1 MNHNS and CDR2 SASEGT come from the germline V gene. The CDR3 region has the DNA TGTGCCAGCGGGACAGGGAATCAGCCCCAGCATTTT. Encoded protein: CASGTGNQPQHF.

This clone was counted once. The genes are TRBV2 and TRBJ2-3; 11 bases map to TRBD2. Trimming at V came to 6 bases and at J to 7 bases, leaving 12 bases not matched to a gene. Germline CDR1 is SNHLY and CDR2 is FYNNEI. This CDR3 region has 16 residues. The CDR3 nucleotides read TGTGCCAGCAGCGTCGGGACTAGCGGTATGTTCTATACGCAGTATTTT. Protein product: CASSVGTSGMFYTQYF.

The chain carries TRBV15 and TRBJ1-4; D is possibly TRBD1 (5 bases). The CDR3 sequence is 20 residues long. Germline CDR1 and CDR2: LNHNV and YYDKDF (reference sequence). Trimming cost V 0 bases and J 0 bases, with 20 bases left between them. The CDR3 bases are TGTGCCACCAGCAGAGATCCGGCCAGGGATCCGTTTGCAACTAATGAAAAACTGTTTTTT. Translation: CATSRDPARDPFATNEKLFF.

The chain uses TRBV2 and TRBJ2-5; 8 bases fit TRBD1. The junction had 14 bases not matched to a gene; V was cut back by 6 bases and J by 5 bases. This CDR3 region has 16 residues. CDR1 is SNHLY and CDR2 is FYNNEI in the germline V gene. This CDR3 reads CASSSEGRGRSETQYF. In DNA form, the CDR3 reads TGTGCCAGCAGCTCTGAGGGCAGGGGGCGATCGGAGACCCAGTACTTC.

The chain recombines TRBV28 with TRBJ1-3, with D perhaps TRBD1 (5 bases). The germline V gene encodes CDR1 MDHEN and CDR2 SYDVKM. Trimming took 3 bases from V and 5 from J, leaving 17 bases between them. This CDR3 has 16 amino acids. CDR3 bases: TGTGCCAGCAGTTTCAGGGTGGTCGGGTATAGAAACACCATATATTTT. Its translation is CASSFRVVGYRNTIYF.

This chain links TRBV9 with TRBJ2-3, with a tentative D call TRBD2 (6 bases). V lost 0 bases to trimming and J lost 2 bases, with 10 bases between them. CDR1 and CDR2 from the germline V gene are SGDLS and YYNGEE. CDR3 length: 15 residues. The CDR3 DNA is TGTGCCAGCAGCGTAGGGTTAGCGGACACAGATACGCAGTATTTT. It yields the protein CASSVGLADTDTQYF.

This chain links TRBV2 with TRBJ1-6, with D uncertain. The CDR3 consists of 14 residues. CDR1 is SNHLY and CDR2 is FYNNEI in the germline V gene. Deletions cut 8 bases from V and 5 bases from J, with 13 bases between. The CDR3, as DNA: TGTGCCAGCTCCTCCGGTAAAAATAATTCACCCCTCCACTTT. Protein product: CASSSGKNNSPLHF.

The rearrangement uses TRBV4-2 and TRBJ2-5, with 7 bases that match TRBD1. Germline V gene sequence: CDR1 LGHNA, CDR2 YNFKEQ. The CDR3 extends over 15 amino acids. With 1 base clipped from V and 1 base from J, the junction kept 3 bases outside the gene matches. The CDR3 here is CASSQGNRGQETQYF. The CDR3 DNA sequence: TGTGCCAGCAGCCAAGGTAACAGGGGCCAAGAGACCCAGTACTTC.